These T cell receptor beta chains were read from a single sample in a study of T cell responses to AZD1222 COVID-19 vaccine. Method: immunoSEQ multiplex PCR; TCRdb's copy keeps in-frame clones and lacks some. The data contain around 120,000 clones, about 90% of them singletons. The sample consisted of peripheral blood, taken 28 days after the second AZD1222 dose. These TCRs come from an adult who received the AZD1222 COVID-19 vaccine. Both conserved end residues are trimmed from each CDR3. Fields, in order: V gene, CDR3 protein.

>TRBV28
ASSSAGGGFH
>TRBV30
AWSSGGDTEAF
>TRBV11-2
ASSLSGQGSKSGYT
>TRBV24-1
ATSDVETQY
>TRBV28
ASSLNIPLYGYT
>TRBV6-5
ASSPLGALGYT
>TRBV5-6
ASSLGQGRPEQF
>TRBV5-1
ASSLAIVEGAHQPQH
>TRBV13
ASSLLGQGARNEQF
>TRBV28
ASSLWGWSEAF
>TRBV28
ASRPYFGTSTYEQY
>TRBV11-3
ASSLGSSGAYEQY
>TRBV7-6
ASSPRTGEGTEAF
>TRBV10-3
AIGTGNQPQH
>TRBV15
ATSRGRRNTEAF
>TRBV20-1
SASSGTGVYGYT
>TRBV7-8
ASSLEGPGQQETQY
>TRBV10-3
AIRQQGEAGYT
>TRBV6-5
ASSGQAINEKLF
>TRBV6-5
ASSLDRGYGYT
>TRBV7-6
ASSLLRGLAGANNEQF
>TRBV7-9
ASSLSLGNTGELF
>TRBV18
ASSPLPTGKPNYGYT
>TRBV7-3
ASATAVSSYNEQF
>TRBV11-2
ASSARTGFYGYT
>TRBV18
ASSQTGTENSPLH
>TRBV2
ASRGRGSNQPQH
>TRBV24-1
ATSAAGPMNTEAF
>TRBV28
ASSSNRQGFYNEQF
>TRBV19
ASSIAQGFSYEQY
>TRBV10-3
AISAGAEAF
>TRBV4-2
ASSLQTSGRTDTQY